One sample yielded the 29 T cell receptor beta chains listed below, sequenced in a study of hypomethylating agent response in myelodysplastic syndrome. Assay used: immunoSEQ multiplex PCR; TCRdb lists only in-frame clones, some missing. The sample shows 4,500 to 5,500 clones, under 90% of them seen only once. This specimen was bone marrow, taken before or after starting hypomethylating agent treatment for myelodysplastic syndrome (not recorded which). These receptor sequences come from a human donor with myelodysplastic syndrome.

This clone was seen only once. The rearrangement uses TRBV5-1 and TRBJ1-4; tentatively, D is TRBD1 (6 bases). CDR1 is SGHRS and CDR2 is YFSETQ in the germline V gene. CDR3 length: 13 amino acids. V was cut by 0 bases and J by 7 bases, with 7 bases left in between. CDR3 nucleotides: TGCGCCAGCAGCTTGGACAGGGCTGAAAAACTGTTTTTT. It translates to CASSLDRAEKLFF. Complete variable domain (other parts from reference TRBV5-1 and TRBJ1-4): KAGVTQTPRYLIKTRGQQVTLSCSPISGHRSVSWYQQTPGQGLQFLFEYFSETQRNKGNFPGRFSGRQFSNSRSEMNVSTLELGDSALYLCASSLDRAEKLFFGSGTQLSVL.

The gene calls are TRBV29-1 and TRBJ2-7; 7 bases fit TRBD2. Germline-derived CDR1 and CDR2 are SQVTM and ANQGSEA. The CDR3 is 13 residues long. The ends lost 6 bases at V and 2 bases at J; junction bases unmatched: 7. CDR3 in amino acids: CSVTMGGPYEQYF. In DNA form, the CDR3 reads TGCAGCGTGACCATGGGAGGGCCCTACGAGCAGTACTTC.

V usage is TRBV18 and J usage is TRBJ1-2; no reliable D call. The CDR3 is 12 residues long. Germline loops: CDR1 KGHSH, CDR2 LQKENI. Between the trimmed V and J ends, which lost 5 bases and 2 bases, there was a span of 6 bases. CDR3 loop: CASSGDNYGYTF. The CDR3, as DNA: TGTGCCAGCTCAGGAGACAACTATGGCTACACCTTC.

The chain has TRBV9 and TRBJ1-2, with 10 nucleotides matching TRBD1. The CDR3 has 12 residues. Trimming at V came to 7 bases and at J to 4 bases, leaving 1 base not matched to a gene. Germline CDR1 SGDLS, CDR2 YYNGEE. The CDR3 region is CASGQGGYGYTF. The CDR3 DNA reads as TGTGCCAGCGGACAGGGGGGCTATGGCTACACCTTC. The full variable domain, completed using reference TRBV9 and TRBJ1-2, is DSGVTQTPKHLITATGQRVTLRCSPRSGDLSVYWYQQSLDQGLQFLIQYYNGEERAKGNILERFSAQQFPDLHSELNLSSLELGDSALYFCASGQGGYGYTFGSGTRLTVV.

The V call is TRBV25-1, the J call TRBJ1-2; D ambiguous. Trimming removed 0 bases at V and 4 bases at J, with 12 bases between. Germline V CDR1 and CDR2: MGHDK, SYGVNS. This CDR3 spans 15 amino acids. The CDR3 loop reads CASSEYFLGSYGYTF. The CDR3 region has the DNA TGTGCCAGCAGTGAATATTTCCTCGGCAGCTATGGCTACACCTTC.

This clone was seen a handful of times. V gene TRBV6-1 combines with J gene TRBJ1-2, with TRBD1 identical over 7 bases. This CDR3 is 14 amino acids long. Per the germline V gene, CDR1 is MNHNS and CDR2 is SASEGT. With V trimmed by 4 bases and J by 6 bases, 8 bases remained unmatched. The DNA of the CDR3 is TGTGCCAGCAGTGCCCGACAGGGAGAGGATGGCTACACCTTC. Protein product: CASSARQGEDGYTF.

This rearrangement joins TRBV5-6 to TRBJ2-3; possibly TRBD2 for D (6 bases). The CDR3 has 16 residues. Between the trimmed V and J ends, which lost 6 bases and 4 bases, there was a span of 21 bases. CDR1 SGHDT and CDR2 YYEEEE come from the germline V gene. The CDR3 coding sequence is TGTGCCAGCACCTGGGGACTTCCAGAGGTAGCAGATACGCAGTATTTT. It specifies CASTWGLPEVADTQYF.

The V gene is TRBV19, the J gene TRBJ2-1; TRBD2 matches at 9 bases. Germline lookup yields CDR1 LNHDA and CDR2 SQIVND (reference sequence). CDR3 length: 14 residues. The V and J ends lost 5 bases and 7 bases, in that order; junction bases with no gene match: 6. DNA for the CDR3: TGTGCCAGTAGTCGGCGCGGGGGGGCGAATGAGCAGTTCTTC. This translates into CASSRRGGANEQFF. Using reference TRBV19 and TRBJ2-1 for the parts outside the CDR3, the full variable domain is DGGITQSPKYLFRKEGQNVTLSCEQNLNHDAMYWYRQDPGQGLRLIYYSQIVNDFQKGDIAEGYSVSREKKESFPLTVTSAQKNPTAFYLCASSRRGGANEQFFGPGTRLTVL.

The chain couples TRBV19 to TRBJ2-6; D gene uncertain. V lost 10 bases and J lost 0, with 4 bases in between. The CDR3 totals 12 residues. CDR1 is LNHDA and CDR2 is SQIVND in the germline V gene (reference sequence). The CDR3 nucleotides read TGTGCCATCGCCTCTGGGGCCAACGTCCTGACTTTC. Its translation: CAIASGANVLTF. Full variable domain (rest looked up from reference TRBV19 and TRBJ2-6): DGGITQSPKYLFRKEGQNVTLSCEQNLNHDAMYWYRQDPGQGLRLIYYSQIVNDFQKGDIAEGYSVSREKKESFPLTVTSAQKNPTAFYLCAIASGANVLTFGAGSRLTVL.

The genes are TRBV27 and TRBJ2-1; TRBD1 aligns across 10 bases. Germline-derived CDR1 and CDR2 are MNHEY and SMNVEV (reference sequence). The CDR3 is made up of 12 amino acids. With V trimmed by 10 bases and J by 9 bases, 6 bases remained unmatched. DNA of the CDR3: TGTGCCACCTCGGGACAGGGGACTGAGCAGTTCTTC. This codes for CATSGQGTEQFF.

This clone came up once. The CDR3 nucleotides are TGTGCCAGCAGCCTAGGGCAGTTGAACACTGAAGCTTTCTTT. It is translated as CASSLGQLNTEAFF. The J gene is TRBJ1-1, the V gene TRBV6-5; D unclear. The CDR3 extends over 14 amino acids. Trimming stripped 6 bases from V and 0 bases from J, with 11 bases between. Germline CDR1 and CDR2: MNHEY and SVGAGI.

The CDR3 DNA is TGCGCCAGCAGCTTGGGAGTTATTCCGGGGAGGGATTCACCCCTCCACTTT. Its translation: CASSLGVIPGRDSPLHF. The chain is built from TRBV5-1 and TRBJ1-6, with unresolved D. CDR1 is SGHRS and CDR2 is YFSETQ in the germline V gene. The CDR3 consists of 17 residues. The V and J ends lost 0 bases and 8 bases respectively, with 18 bases between them.

The V gene is TRBV10-3, the J gene TRBJ2-7, with 7 nucleotides matching TRBD1. Trimming cost V 6 bases and J 7 bases; bases outside gene matches: 3. This CDR3 region has 11 residues. Germline-derived CDR1 and CDR2 are ENHRY and SYGVKD. The CDR3 nucleotides read TGTGCCATCAGGGGGACAGCAGAGCAGTACTTC. Protein sequence: CAIRGTAEQYF.

The J gene is TRBJ1-3, the V gene TRBV6-5, with D maybe TRBD1 (5 bases). The CDR3 extends over 14 amino acids. V was pared by 2 bases and J by 4 bases, with 9 bases between. CDR1 MNHEY and CDR2 SVGAGI come from the germline V gene. Here the CDR3 DNA reads TGTGCCAGCAGTTACGGGAGGGACGGAAACACCATATATTTT. Translation gives CASSYGRDGNTIYF.

The V and J genes are TRBV6-5 and TRBJ2-7; perhaps TRBD1 as D (5 bases). Germline CDR1 reads MNHEY; CDR2 reads SVGAGI. V lost 1 base and J lost 2, with 12 bases in between. This CDR3 has 15 amino acids. The CDR3 coding sequence is TGTGCCAGCAGTTACTTGCCAGGGAAAGCCTACGAGCAGTACTTC. This sequence encodes CASSYLPGKAYEQYF.

This sequence joins TRBV2 and TRBJ1-6; 8 bases are shared with TRBD1. The V gene end was trimmed by 8 bases and the J gene end by 4 bases; junction bases not matched to a gene: 1. The CDR3 sequence is 13 residues long. CDR1 and CDR2 (germline): SNHLY, FYNNEI. CDR3 bases: TGTGCCAGCTACAGGGGGTATAATTCACCCCTCCACTTT. Its protein is CASYRGYNSPLHF.

This chain links TRBV10-1 with TRBJ2-3; TRBD2 might be the D (6 bases). CDR1 and CDR2 from the germline V gene are WNHNN and SYGVQD (reference sequence). This CDR3 spans 15 amino acids. Trimming shortened V by 0 bases and J by 2 bases, and 9 bases separated the two germline ends. CDR3 region: CASSESSGATDTQYF. The CDR3 DNA reads TGCGCCAGCAGTGAGTCTAGCGGAGCCACAGATACGCAGTATTTT.

The V gene is TRBV28, the J gene TRBJ2-6; D is ambiguous. Trimming removed 6 bases from V and 0 bases from J, with 6 bases in between. Germline-derived CDR1 and CDR2 are MDHEN and SYDVKM. This CDR3 contains 14 residues. In DNA, the CDR3 is TGTGCCAGCAGCCTCAGCTCTGGGGCCAACGTCCTGACTTTC. Translation: CASSLSSGANVLTF.

The chain joins TRBV29-1 to TRBJ2-3, with D perhaps TRBD2 (6 bases). The CDR3 totals 13 residues. In germline, CDR1 is SQVTM, CDR2 ANQGSEA. V dropped 4 bases and J dropped 4 bases, with 12 bases sitting between them. The CDR3 DNA follows: TGCAGCGTTGTGAAGACTAGTGCAGATACGCAGTATTTT. This sequence encodes CSVVKTSADTQYF.

CDR3 sequence: CSVTRGPQETQYF. The CDR3 DNA sequence: TGCAGCGTTACGAGGGGGCCCCAAGAGACCCAGTACTTC. The rearrangement uses TRBV29-1 and TRBJ2-5; 7 bases are shared with TRBD1. Unmatched junction bases numbered 4, after V lost 5 bases and J lost 1 base. CDR1 and CDR2 (germline): SQVTM, ANQGSEA. CDR3 length equals 13 residues. The full variable domain, its missing parts supplied by reference TRBV29-1 and TRBJ2-5, is SAVISQKPSRDICQRGTSLTIQCQVDSQVTMMFWYRQQPGQSLTLIATANQGSEATYESGFVIDKFPISRPNLTFSTLTVSNMSPEDSSIYLCSVTRGPQETQYFGPGTRLLVL.

This chain links TRBV6-5 with TRBJ2-2; perhaps TRBD1 as D (6 bases). The germline gives CDR1 MNHEY, CDR2 SVGAGI. V was trimmed by 7 bases and J by 6 bases, leaving 18 bases between them. CDR3 length: 15 residues. CDR3 in amino acids: CASNSQGVVPGELFF. DNA for the CDR3: TGTGCCAGCAATTCACAGGGTGTCGTCCCCGGGGAGCTGTTTTTT.

This clone turned up a few times. V and J are TRBV9 and TRBJ1-5; D is uncertain. The CDR3 contains 12 residues. CDR1 is SGDLS, CDR2 YYNGEE, per germline. The V end was cut by 4 bases, the J end by 6 bases, with 8 bases between. The DNA for the CDR3 is TGTGCCAGCAGCAGCGGCCCTCAGCCCCAGCATTTT. Its translation: CASSSGPQPQHF. Variable domain in full (rest from reference TRBV9 and TRBJ1-5): DSGVTQTPKHLITATGQRVTLRCSPRSGDLSVYWYQQSLDQGLQFLIQYYNGEERAKGNILERFSAQQFPDLHSELNLSSLELGDSALYFCASSSGPQPQHFGDGTRLSIL.

The rearrangement uses TRBV10-1 and TRBJ2-3; no clear D gene. This CDR3 is 12 amino acids long. Germline CDR1 is WNHNN and CDR2 is SYGVQD (reference sequence). V lost 0 bases, J lost 8 bases, and 6 bases lay in between. The CDR3 region has the DNA TGCGCCAGCAGTGAGTCCGGCCGTACGCAGTATTTT. It specifies CASSESGRTQYF.

V usage is TRBV10-3 and J usage is TRBJ2-5; D might be TRBD2 (5 bases). TRBJ2-7 matches the DNA end more closely, so the J call is doubtful. Germline V gene sequence: CDR1 ENHRY, CDR2 SYGVKD. The CDR3 covers 13 residues. Written as DNA, the CDR3 is TGTGCCATCAGGCCAGTCGGGGCCTACGAGCAGTACTTC. This encodes CAIRPVGAYEQYF.

The CDR3 loop reads CASSSGQGRTDTQYF. CDR3 coding DNA: TGTGCCAGCAGCTCGGGACAGGGTCGCACAGATACGCAGTATTTT. The chain carries TRBV7-9 and TRBJ2-3; 9 nucleotides line up with TRBD1. Germline assignment: CDR1 SEHNR and CDR2 FQNEAQ (reference sequence). V shed 4 bases, J shed 1 base, and the junction held 3 bases outside the gene matches. The CDR3 is 15 amino acids.

The rearrangement uses TRBV2 and TRBJ1-6; D ambiguous. CDR1 is SNHLY, CDR2 FYNNEI, per germline. V shed 2 bases and J shed 9 bases, with 8 bases lying between them. This CDR3 is 13 amino acids long. CDR3 amino acids: CASSERGGSPLHF. In nucleotides, the CDR3 is TGTGCCAGCAGTGAACGGGGTGGTTCACCCCTCCACTTT.

This chain connects TRBV5-1 to TRBJ1-1, with D possibly matching TRBD1 (6 bases). Trimming took off 6 bases at V and 2 bases at J, with 14 bases between the two ends. The germline V gene has CDR1 SGHRS and CDR2 YFSETQ. The CDR3 runs 14 residues. CDR3 loop: CASKTGGDNTEAFF. The CDR3 bases are TGCGCCAGCAAGACAGGAGGAGATAACACTGAAGCTTTCTTT. Filled out from reference TRBV5-1 and TRBJ1-1, the complete variable domain reads KAGVTQTPRYLIKTRGQQVTLSCSPISGHRSVSWYQQTPGQGLQFLFEYFSETQRNKGNFPGRFSGRQFSNSRSEMNVSTLELGDSALYLCASKTGGDNTEAFFGQGTRLTVV.

This chain uses TRBV19 with TRBJ1-5, with D perhaps matching TRBD1 (5 bases). V was clipped by 2 bases and J by 0 bases, with 14 bases between them. Germline V gene sequence: CDR1 LNHDA, CDR2 SQIVND (reference sequence). This CDR3 region has 17 residues. The CDR3 spells CASSIRGRAYSNQPQHF. Here the CDR3 DNA reads TGTGCCAGTAGTATAAGGGGAAGGGCCTATAGCAATCAGCCCCAGCATTTT. Complete variable domain (other parts from reference TRBV19 and TRBJ1-5): DGGITQSPKYLFRKEGQNVTLSCEQNLNHDAMYWYRQDPGQGLRLIYYSQIVNDFQKGDIAEGYSVSREKKESFPLTVTSAQKNPTAFYLCASSIRGRAYSNQPQHFGDGTRLSIL.

The V call is TRBV5-1, the J call TRBJ2-7; D is unresolved. Per germline, CDR1 SGHRS and CDR2 YFSETQ. Trimming shortened V by 1 base and J by 2 bases, and 10 bases separated the two germline ends. This CDR3 has 14 amino acids. CDR3 in DNA: TGCGCCAGCAGCTTGTTAGGGCCCCCCTACGAGCAGTACTTC. Translation gives CASSLLGPPYEQYF.